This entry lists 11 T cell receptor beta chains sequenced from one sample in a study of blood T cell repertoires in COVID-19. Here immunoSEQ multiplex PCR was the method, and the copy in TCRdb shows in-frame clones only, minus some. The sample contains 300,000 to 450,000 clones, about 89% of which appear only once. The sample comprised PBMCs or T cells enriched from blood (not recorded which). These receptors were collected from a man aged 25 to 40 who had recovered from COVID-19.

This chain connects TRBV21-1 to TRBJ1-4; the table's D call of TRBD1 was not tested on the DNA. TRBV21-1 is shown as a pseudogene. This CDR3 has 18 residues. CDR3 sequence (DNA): TGTGCCAGCAGCAAGCGACAGGGGACCTCAGGTGCTAATGAAAAACTGTTTTTT. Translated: CASSKRQGTSGANEKLFF.

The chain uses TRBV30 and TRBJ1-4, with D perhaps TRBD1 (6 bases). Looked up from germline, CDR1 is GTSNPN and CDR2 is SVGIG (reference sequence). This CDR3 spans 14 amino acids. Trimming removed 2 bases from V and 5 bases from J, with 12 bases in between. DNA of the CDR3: TGTGCCTGGAGTAAGGACAGCAACAATGAAAAACTGTTTTTT. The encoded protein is CAWSKDSNNEKLFF.

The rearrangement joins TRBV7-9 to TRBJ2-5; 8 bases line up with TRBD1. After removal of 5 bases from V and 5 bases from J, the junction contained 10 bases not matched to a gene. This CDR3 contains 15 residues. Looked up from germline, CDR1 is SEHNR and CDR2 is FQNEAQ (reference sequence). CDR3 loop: CASSLWKTGAETQYF. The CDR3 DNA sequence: TGTGCCAGCAGCCTTTGGAAGACAGGGGCTGAGACCCAGTACTTC.

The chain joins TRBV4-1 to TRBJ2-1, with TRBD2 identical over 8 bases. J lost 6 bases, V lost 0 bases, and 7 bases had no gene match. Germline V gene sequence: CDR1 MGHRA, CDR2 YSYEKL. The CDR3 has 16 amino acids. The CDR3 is CASSQDWPGGGNEQFF. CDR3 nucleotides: TGCGCCAGCAGCCAAGATTGGCCGGGGGGGGGCAATGAGCAGTTCTTC.

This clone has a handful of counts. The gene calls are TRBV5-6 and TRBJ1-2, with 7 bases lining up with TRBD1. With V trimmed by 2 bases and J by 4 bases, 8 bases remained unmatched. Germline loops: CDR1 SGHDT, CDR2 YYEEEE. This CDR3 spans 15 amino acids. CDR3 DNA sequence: TGTGCCAGCAGCTTCGGGAGGGGGCGTGGCTATGGCTACACCTTC. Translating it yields CASSFGRGRGYGYTF.

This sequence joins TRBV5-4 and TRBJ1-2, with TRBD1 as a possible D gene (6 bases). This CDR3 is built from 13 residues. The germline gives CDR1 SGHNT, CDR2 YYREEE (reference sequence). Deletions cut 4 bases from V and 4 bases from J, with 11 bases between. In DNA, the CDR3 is TGTGCCAGCAGCCTACCGACAGGCTATGGCTACACCTTC. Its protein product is CASSLPTGYGYTF.

CDR3 region: CASSAGQGDASPLHF. CDR3 in DNA: TGTGCCAGCAGCGCGGGACAGGGGGACGCTTCACCCCTCCACTTT. The chain carries TRBV9 and TRBJ1-6; 11 positions agree with TRBD1. Germline V lookup: CDR1 SGDLS, CDR2 YYNGEE. The CDR3 runs 15 residues. The V gene end was trimmed by 3 bases and the J gene end by 9 bases; junction bases not matched to a gene: 5.

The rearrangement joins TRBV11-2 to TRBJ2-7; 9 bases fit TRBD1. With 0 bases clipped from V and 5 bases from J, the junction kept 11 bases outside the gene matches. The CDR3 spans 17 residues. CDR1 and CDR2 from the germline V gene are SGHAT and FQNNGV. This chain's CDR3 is CASSLDTWGQGRDEQYF. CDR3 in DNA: TGTGCCAGCAGCTTAGATACATGGGGACAGGGTAGGGACGAGCAGTACTTC.

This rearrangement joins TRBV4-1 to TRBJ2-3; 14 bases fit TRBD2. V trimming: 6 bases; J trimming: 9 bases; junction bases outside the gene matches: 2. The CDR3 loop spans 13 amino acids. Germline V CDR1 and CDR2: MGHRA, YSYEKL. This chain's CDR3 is CASRGLAGDTQYF. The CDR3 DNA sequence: TGCGCCAGCAGGGGACTAGCGGGGGACACGCAGTATTTT.

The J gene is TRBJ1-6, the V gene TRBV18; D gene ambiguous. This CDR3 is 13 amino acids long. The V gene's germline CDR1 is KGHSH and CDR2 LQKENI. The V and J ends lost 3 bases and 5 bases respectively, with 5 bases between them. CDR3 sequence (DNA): TGTGCCAGCTCACCGTCGGATAATTCACCCCTCCACTTT. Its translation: CASSPSDNSPLHF.

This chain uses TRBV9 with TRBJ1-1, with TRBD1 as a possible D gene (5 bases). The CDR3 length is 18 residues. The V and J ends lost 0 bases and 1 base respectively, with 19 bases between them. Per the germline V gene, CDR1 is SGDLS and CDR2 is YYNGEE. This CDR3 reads CASSVGPRLGAANTEAFF. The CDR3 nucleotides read TGTGCCAGCAGCGTAGGACCCCGGTTAGGGGCAGCGAACACTGAAGCTTTCTTT. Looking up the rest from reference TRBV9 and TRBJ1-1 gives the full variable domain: DSGVTQTPKHLITATGQRVTLRCSPRSGDLSVYWYQQSLDQGLQFLIQYYNGEERAKGNILERFSAQQFPDLHSELNLSSLELGDSALYFCASSVGPRLGAANTEAFFGQGTRLTVV.